This entry concerns a single T cell receptor beta chain. The germline V gene encodes CDR1 SGDLS and CDR2 YYNGEE. Trimming removed 3 bases from V and 1 base from J; junction bases left unmatched: 11. CDR3 length: 17 amino acids. All enrollees were roughly 18 to 89 years old and from approximately 24 US areas. Donors of Cohort 3 who recovered were those that had two negative PCRs, clearance, or symptom resolution. In the source study's methods: Reference gene primer amplification gave estimated nucleated cell counts. Data came from immunoSEQ multiplex PCR; TCRdb stores just in-frame clones and leaves some out. V and J calls and clone size follow that table, whereas D and trimming were derived from the DNA. The sample lists 300,000 to 350,000 clones, around nine tenths seen once, with around 4.6% in the top ten. The data originate from a study of blood T cell repertoires in COVID-19. Study-level background: PBMCs, B-cell-depleted T cells, or T cells were the source of the cDNA or gDNA that made up the material.

The chain employs TRBV9 and TRBJ2-3, with 7 bases fitting TRBD2. Material for sequencing was PBMCs or T cells enriched from blood (not recorded which). This receptor was obtained from a man aged 25 to 45 who had recovered from COVID-19. The CDR3 DNA sequence: TGTGCCAGCAGCGCCAGATGGGGGGGACTCGGCACAGATACGCAGTATTTT. Protein product: CASSARWGGLGTDTQYF.